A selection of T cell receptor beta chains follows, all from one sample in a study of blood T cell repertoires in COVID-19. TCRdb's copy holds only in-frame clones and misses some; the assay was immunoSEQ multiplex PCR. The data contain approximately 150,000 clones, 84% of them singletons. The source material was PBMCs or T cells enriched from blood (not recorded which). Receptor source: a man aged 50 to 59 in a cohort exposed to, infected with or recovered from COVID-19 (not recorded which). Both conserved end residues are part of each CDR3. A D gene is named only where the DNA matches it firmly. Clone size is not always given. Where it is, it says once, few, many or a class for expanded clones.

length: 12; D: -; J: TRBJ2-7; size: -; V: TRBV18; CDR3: CASSPGAYEQYF; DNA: TGTGCCAGCTCACCCGGGGCCTACGAGCAGTACTTC
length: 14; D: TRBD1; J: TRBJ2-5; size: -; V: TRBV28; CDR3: CASSWGTAQETQYF; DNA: TGTGCCAGCAGTTGGGGGACAGCTCAAGAGACCCAGTACTTC
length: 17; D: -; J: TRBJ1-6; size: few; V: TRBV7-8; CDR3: CASSPRASSSYNSPLHF; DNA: TGTGCCAGCAGCCCGCGGGCCTCGAGCTCCTATAATTCACCCCTCCACTTT
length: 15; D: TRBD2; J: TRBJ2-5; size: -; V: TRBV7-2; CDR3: CASSLIAGVGETQYF; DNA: TGTGCCAGCAGCCTAATAGCGGGGGTTGGGGAGACCCAGTACTTC
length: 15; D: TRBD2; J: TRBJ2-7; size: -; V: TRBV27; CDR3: CASSLSASGGARQYF; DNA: TGTGCCAGCAGTTTATCGGCTAGCGGGGGGGCGAGGCAGTACTTC
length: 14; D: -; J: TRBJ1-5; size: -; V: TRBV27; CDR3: CASSPDRSNQPQHF; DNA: TGTGCCAGCAGTCCAGACAGGAGCAATCAGCCCCAGCATTTT
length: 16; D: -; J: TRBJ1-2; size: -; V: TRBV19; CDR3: CASSIASRVSPYGYTF; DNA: TGTGCCAGTAGTATAGCCAGCCGGGTCAGCCCTTATGGCTACACCTTC
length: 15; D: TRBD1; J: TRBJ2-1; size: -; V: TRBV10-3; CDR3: CAISVQGGIDNEQFF; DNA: TGTGCCATCAGCGTTCAAGGGGGCATCGACAATGAGCAGTTCTTC
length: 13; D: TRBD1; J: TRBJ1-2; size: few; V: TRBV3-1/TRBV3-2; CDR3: CASSPRTGRGYTF; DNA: TGTGCCAGCAGCCCCCGGACAGGTCGTGGCTACACCTTC
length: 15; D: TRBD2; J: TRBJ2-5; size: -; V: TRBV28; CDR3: CASSRGLAGQETQYF; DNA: TGTGCCAGCAGCCGGGGGCTAGCGGGGCAAGAGACCCAGTACTTC
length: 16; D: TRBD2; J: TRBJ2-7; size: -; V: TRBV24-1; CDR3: CATSDTGTSGRREQYF; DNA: TGTGCCACCAGTGATACCGGGACTAGCGGGAGGCGGGAGCAGTACTTC
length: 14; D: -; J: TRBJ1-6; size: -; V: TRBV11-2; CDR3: CASSPTLGDSPLHF; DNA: TGTGCCAGCAGCCCGACGCTAGGGGATTCACCCCTCCACTTT
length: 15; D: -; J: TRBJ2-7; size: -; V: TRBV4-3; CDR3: CASSQGQPGSDEQYF; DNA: TGCGCCAGCAGCCAAGGGCAGCCGGGGTCGGACGAGCAGTACTTC
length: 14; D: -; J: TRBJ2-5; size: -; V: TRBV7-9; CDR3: CASSAQGSRETQYF; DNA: TGTGCCAGCAGCGCACAGGGTTCGAGGGAGACCCAGTACTTC
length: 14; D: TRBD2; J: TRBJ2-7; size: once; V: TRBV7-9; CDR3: CASSPRVAGDEQYF; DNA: TGTGCCAGCAGCCCCCGAGTAGCGGGAGACGAGCAGTACTTC
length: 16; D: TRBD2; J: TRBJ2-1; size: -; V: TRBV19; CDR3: CASSTTGTSGYNEQFF; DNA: TGTGCCAGTAGTACCACCGGGACTAGCGGGTACAATGAGCAGTTCTTC
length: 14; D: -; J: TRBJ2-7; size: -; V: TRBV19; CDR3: CASSIDWAGYEQYF; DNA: TGTGCCAGTAGTATAGATTGGGCAGGCTACGAGCAGTACTTC
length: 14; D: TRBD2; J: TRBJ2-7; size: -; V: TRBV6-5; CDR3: CASSYSRGDYEQYF; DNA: TGTGCCAGCAGTTACTCCCGGGGGGACTACGAGCAGTACTTC
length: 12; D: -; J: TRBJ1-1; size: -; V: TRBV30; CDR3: CAWSRGTTEAFF; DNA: TGTGCCTGGAGTAGAGGGACTACTGAAGCTTTCTTT
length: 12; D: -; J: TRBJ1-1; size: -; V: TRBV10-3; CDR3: CAISESGTEAFF; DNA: TGTGCCATCAGTGAATCGGGGACTGAAGCTTTCTTT
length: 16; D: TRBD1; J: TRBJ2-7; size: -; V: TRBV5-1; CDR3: CASSPGQGMGRYEQYF; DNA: TGCGCCAGCAGCCCCGGACAGGGAATGGGTAGATACGAGCAGTACTTC
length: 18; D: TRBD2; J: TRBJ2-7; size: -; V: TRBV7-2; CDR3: CASSLVGSGMGFSYEQYF; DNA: TGTGCCAGCAGCTTAGTGGGTAGCGGGATGGGATTTTCCTACGAGCAGTACTTC
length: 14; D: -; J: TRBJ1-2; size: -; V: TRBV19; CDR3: CASNTQEGLQGYTF; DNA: TGTGCCAGCAACACCCAGGAGGGGCTACAAGGCTACACCTTC
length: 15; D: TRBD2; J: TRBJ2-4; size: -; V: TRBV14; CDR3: CASSPIGLAGNIQYF; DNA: TGTGCCAGCAGCCCTATTGGACTAGCGGGGAACATTCAGTACTTC
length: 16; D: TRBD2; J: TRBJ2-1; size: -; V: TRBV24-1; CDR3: CATSGTTSAATNEQFF; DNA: TGTGCCACCAGTGGTACGACTAGCGCCGCAACCAATGAGCAGTTCTTC
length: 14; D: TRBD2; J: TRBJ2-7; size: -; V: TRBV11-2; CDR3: CASSISGGSYEQYF; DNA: TGTGCCAGCAGCATATCGGGAGGATCCTACGAGCAGTACTTC
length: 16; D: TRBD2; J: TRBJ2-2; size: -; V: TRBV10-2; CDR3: CASSEGLAGVTGELFF; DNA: TGCGCCAGCAGTGAGGGACTAGCGGGAGTCACCGGGGAGCTGTTTTTT
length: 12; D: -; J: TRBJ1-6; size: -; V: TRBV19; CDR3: CASSYRDSPLHF; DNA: TGTGCCAGTAGTTACAGGGATTCACCCCTCCACTTT
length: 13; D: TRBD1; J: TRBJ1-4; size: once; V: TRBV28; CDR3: CASRGTGGEKLFF; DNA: TGTGCCAGTCGGGGGACAGGGGGTGAAAAACTGTTTTTT
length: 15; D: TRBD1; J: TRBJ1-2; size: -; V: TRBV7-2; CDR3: CASSYDRGRNYGYTF; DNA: TGTGCCAGCAGCTACGACAGGGGGAGGAACTATGGCTACACCTTC
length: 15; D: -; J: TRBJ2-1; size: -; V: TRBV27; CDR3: CASSPFYDRVNEQFF; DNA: TGTGCCAGCAGTCCATTCTATGACAGAGTCAATGAGCAGTTCTTC
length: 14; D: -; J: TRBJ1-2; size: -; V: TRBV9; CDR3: CASSVDRIPYGYTF; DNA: TGTGCCAGCAGCGTCGACAGGATCCCTTATGGCTACACCTTC
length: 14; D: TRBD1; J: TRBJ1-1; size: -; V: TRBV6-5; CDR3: CASRPDRPNTEAFF; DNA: TGTGCCAGCAGGCCGGACAGGCCGAACACTGAAGCTTTCTTT
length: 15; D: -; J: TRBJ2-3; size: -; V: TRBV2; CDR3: CASSDEGLGTDTQYF; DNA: TGTGCCAGCAGTGACGAGGGATTGGGGACAGATACGCAGTATTTT
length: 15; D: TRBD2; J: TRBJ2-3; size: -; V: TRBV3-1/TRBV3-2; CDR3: CASQDSSGNADTQYF; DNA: TGTGCCAGCCAAGACTCTAGCGGGAACGCAGATACGCAGTATTTT
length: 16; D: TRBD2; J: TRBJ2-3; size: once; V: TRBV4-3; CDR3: CASSQGLAGYTDTQYF; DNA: TGCGCCAGCAGCCAAGGACTAGCGGGGTACACAGATACGCAGTATTTT
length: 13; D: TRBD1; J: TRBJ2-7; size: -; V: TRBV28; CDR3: CAITGGHSYEQYF; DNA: TGTGCCATCACAGGGGGCCACTCCTACGAGCAGTACTTC
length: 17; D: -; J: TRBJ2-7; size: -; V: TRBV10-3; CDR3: CAISESLTGPHSYEQYF; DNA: TGTGCCATCAGTGAGTCGCTTACAGGGCCCCACTCCTACGAGCAGTACTTC
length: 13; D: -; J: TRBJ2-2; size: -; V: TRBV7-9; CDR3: CASTQAGTGELFF; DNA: TGTGCCAGCACCCAGGCGGGGACCGGGGAGCTGTTTTTT
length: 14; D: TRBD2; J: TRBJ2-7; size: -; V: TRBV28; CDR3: CASRLGLADNEQYF; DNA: TGTGCCAGCAGATTGGGACTAGCGGACAACGAGCAGTACTTC
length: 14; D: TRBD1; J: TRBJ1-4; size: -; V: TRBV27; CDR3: CASGYDRGLEKLFF; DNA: TGTGCCAGCGGATACGACAGGGGCCTGGAAAAACTGTTTTTT
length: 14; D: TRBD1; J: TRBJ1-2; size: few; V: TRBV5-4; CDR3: CASSEGALNYGYTF; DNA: TGTGCCAGCAGCGAGGGGGCCCTTAACTATGGCTACACCTTC